This T cell receptor (beta chain) is from a study of blood T cell repertoires in COVID-19. As for the study in general: The study drew acute and convalescent COVID-19 samples from the United States, Italy and Spain. T cells, B-cell-depleted T cells, or PBMCs provided the cDNA or gDNA that served as material.

Germline V gene data show CDR1 as SGHTS and CDR2 as YDEGEE. The CDR3 is made up of 13 amino acids. V was clipped by 4 bases and J by 0 bases, with 6 bases between them. Per the original data handling: Amplification from reference gene primers served as the basis for estimated nucleated cell counts. Produced via immunoSEQ multiplex PCR; TCRdb's table is partial and in-frame only. V, J and clone size derive from that table, while D and trimming were established from the DNA sequence. There are about 93,000 clones in the sample; 90% occur only once, and around 1.5% lies in the top ten. This clonotype was sampled from a human donor with active COVID-19. The donor label of this sample is uncertain. The sequenced sample was peripheral blood. V usage is TRBV5-8 and J usage is TRBJ2-3; D unclear. The CDR3: CASSTYSTDTQYF. In DNA form, the CDR3 reads TGTGCCAGCAGCACTTATAGCACAGATACGCAGTATTTT.